Each of the 25 T cell receptor beta chains below was sequenced from the same sample in a study of regulatory T cells in long-lasting Graves disease. Arm-PCR with iRepertoire HTBI primers amplified the CDR3 regions for these TCR beta libraries. TCRdb recomputed calls from the multiplex PCR reads with MiXCR, one row per CDR3 protein. The sample has some 450,000 distinct CDR3 sequences, roughly a quarter seen once. The time point was: persistent/refractory GD, antithyroid drugs over 5 years with positive TRAb. Making the TCR library involved RNA that had been extracted from PBMCs. This specimen consisted of peripheral blood mononuclear cells (PBMCs), obtained when the disease was refractory, from a patient treated with antithyroid drugs. Source of these receptors: a female donor with Graves disease.

This clonotype has at least ten counts. The chain uses TRBV2 and TRBJ1-2, with D perhaps TRBD1 (5 bases). The CDR3 length is 14 residues. Germline V CDR1 and CDR2: SNHLY, FYNNEI. The CDR3 sequence is CASEQEGKSYGYTF. The CDR3 nucleotides read TGTGCGAGCGAACAGGAAGGGAAATCTTATGGCTACACCTTC.

The genes are TRBV28 and TRBJ1-5, with TRBD1 as a possible D gene (5 bases). With 6 bases removed from V and 0 bases from J, the gap between germline ends came to 15 bases. There are 16 residues in the CDR3. CDR1 is MDHEN and CDR2 is SYDVKM in the germline V gene. The CDR3 loop is CASSFWTLNSNQPQHF. The DNA for the CDR3 is TGTGCCAGCAGCTTCTGGACATTAAATAGCAATCAGCCCCAGCATTTT.

There are a few counts of this clonotype. The chain joins TRBV7-9 to TRBJ2-7; tentatively, D is TRBD1 or TRBD2 (5 bases each). The V gene lost 1 base and the J gene lost 0 bases, with 16 bases spanning the gap. This CDR3 comprises 17 residues. Looked up from germline, CDR1 is SEHNR and CDR2 is FQNEAQ (reference sequence). The CDR3 DNA follows: TGTGCCAGCAGCTTAGGGGACGTAGTCCCAAGCTCCTACGAGCAGTACTTC. This sequence encodes CASSLGDVVPSSYEQYF.

The chain has TRBV11-2 and TRBJ2-1; TRBD2 matches at 11 bases. The J segment lost 6 bases and the V segment lost 2 bases, leaving 12 bases of the junction unmatched. The CDR3 spans 18 residues. Germline V lookup: CDR1 SGHAT, CDR2 FQNNGV. This CDR3 reads CASSLLITSGSIGNEQFF. The CDR3 nucleotides are TGTGCCAGCAGCTTATTAATAACTAGCGGGAGCATAGGCAATGAGCAGTTCTTC.

The table lists this clonotype with a few counts. A read error is possible here, since a much larger clone lies one base away. The chain joins TRBV6-2 or TRBV6-3 to TRBJ1-1; TRBD1 is a possible D gene (5 bases). Germline lookup yields CDR1 MNHEY and CDR2 SVGEGT. V was trimmed by 0 bases and J by 0 bases, leaving 5 bases between them. CDR3 length equals 14 residues. CDR3 region: CASSYSGVNTEAFF. The CDR3 DNA follows: TGTGCCAGCAGTTACTCAGGGGTGAACACTGAAGCTTTCTTT.

V gene TRBV6-1 combines with J gene TRBJ2-7, with 7 nucleotides matching TRBD1. With V trimmed by 6 bases and J by 6 bases, 11 bases remained unmatched. This CDR3 is 14 amino acids long. Germline CDR1 and CDR2: MNHNS and SASEGT. The CDR3 coding sequence is TGTGCCAGCAGAACCGGGACAGACCTCTCCGAGCAGTACTTC. It codes for CASRTGTDLSEQYF.

The rearrangement links TRBV12-3 or TRBV12-4 to TRBJ1-5; 7 nucleotides match TRBD1. CDR3 length: 16 amino acids. V was clipped by 6 bases and J by 0 bases; unmatched bases: 8. CDR3 protein: CASRGGGTDSNQPQHF. The CDR3 nucleotides are TGTGCCAGCAGAGGGGGGGGGACAGATAGCAATCAGCCCCAGCATTTT.

Details on this clonotype: Just one base apart from a much larger clone, this may be a read error. V gene TRBV29-1 combines with J gene TRBJ2-5; D is ambiguous. The CDR3 runs 11 residues. Looked up from germline, CDR1 is SQVTM and CDR2 is ANQGSEA. DNA of the CDR3: TGCAGCGTTGATAGACAAGAGGCCCAGTACTTC. It encodes CSVDRQEAQYF.

J is TRBJ2-1 and V is TRBV11-2; D is undetermined. With 5 bases removed from V and 5 bases from J, the gap between germline ends came to 13 bases. This CDR3 has 14 residues. CDR1 and CDR2 from the germline V gene are SGHAT and FQNNGV. DNA for the CDR3: TGTGCCAGCAGCAGTGTGCTAGATCACAATGAGCAGTTCTTC. Translation gives CASSSVLDHNEQFF.

The gene calls are TRBV10-3 and TRBJ2-5; D not certain. Deletions cut 3 bases from V and 2 bases from J, with 4 bases between. Germline CDR1 reads ENHRY; CDR2 reads SYGVKD. This CDR3 has 12 residues. CDR3 protein: CAISDQQETQYF. The CDR3 DNA reads TGTGCCATCAGTGATCAGCAAGAGACCCAGTACTTC.

The sample holds a few counts of this clonotype. The genes are TRBV7-3 and TRBJ2-7, with 10 positions matching TRBD2. V gave up 2 bases and J gave up 4 bases; unmatched junction bases: 8. Germline V CDR1 and CDR2: SGHTA, FQGTGA. The CDR3 contains 16 residues. This chain's CDR3 is CASSLESSGSFYEQYF. The CDR3 DNA reads as TGTGCCAGCAGCTTAGAGTCTAGCGGGAGCTTTTACGAGCAGTACTTC.

This chain joins TRBV5-1 and TRBJ2-2, with 10 bases aligning to TRBD2. Germline V gene data show CDR1 as SGHRS and CDR2 as YFSETQ. J was trimmed by 0 bases and V by 4 bases; bases with no gene match: 9. This CDR3 region has 18 residues. CDR3 in DNA: TGCGCCAGCAGCGGAGGGACTAGCGTTCCCGCGAACACCGGGGAGCTGTTTTTT. As protein: CASSGGTSVPANTGELFF.

The J gene is TRBJ1-2, the V gene TRBV28; the D gene is possibly TRBD1 (5 bases). There are 14 residues in the CDR3. V lost 7 bases to trimming and J lost 3 bases, with 15 bases between them. The V gene's germline CDR1 is MDHEN and CDR2 SYDVKM. CDR3 DNA: TGTGCCAGCAAACGCGCGGAGGGGTACTATGGCTACACCTTC. Its protein is CASKRAEGYYGYTF.

This clonotype was counted between two and nine times. This sequence joins TRBV19 and TRBJ1-2; D possibly corresponds to TRBD1 (5 bases). V gave up 5 bases and J gave up 8 bases, with 21 bases separating them. The germline gives CDR1 LNHDA, CDR2 SQIVND (reference sequence). CDR3 length equals 15 residues. The CDR3 is CASSFPGLRFEGYTF. CDR3 bases: TGTGCCAGTAGTTTCCCGGGACTGCGATTTGAGGGCTACACCTTC.

DNA for the CDR3: TGTGCCAGCAGCTTAGTGTCCGAGGCTGGGGCCAACGTCCTGACTTTC. Its protein is CASSLVSEAGANVLTF. The chain couples TRBV7-9 to TRBJ2-6; no clear D. Germline values: CDR1 SEHNR, CDR2 FQNEAQ (reference sequence). V dropped 1 base and J dropped 2 bases, with 9 bases sitting between them. This CDR3 is built from 16 residues.

The table lists this clonotype with many counts. The chain is built from TRBV7-2 and TRBJ1-1; the D is unclear. Trimming shortened V by 6 bases and J by 1 base, and 12 bases separated the two germline ends. This CDR3 comprises 14 residues. The V gene's germline CDR1 is SGHTA and CDR2 FQGNSA. The CDR3 is CASSPRRANTEAFF. The CDR3 DNA follows: TGTGCCAGCAGTCCACGCCGCGCGAACACTGAAGCTTTCTTT.

The chain has TRBV6-2 or TRBV6-3 and TRBJ2-7, with a tentative D call TRBD1 (6 bases). Trimming cost V 0 bases and J 1 base, with 13 bases left between them. Germline CDR1 is MNHEY and CDR2 is SVGEGT. The CDR3 length is 16 residues. The CDR3 coding sequence is TGTGCCAGCAGTTACTCGAGGGACAAGACTTCCTACGAGCAGTACTTC. It translates to CASSYSRDKTSYEQYF.

The chain recombines TRBV2 with TRBJ2-1; no clear D. Trimming removed 4 bases from V and 10 bases from J, with 11 bases in between. The germline V gene has CDR1 SNHLY and CDR2 FYNNEI. The CDR3 contains 12 residues. CDR3 bases: TGTGCCAGCAGTGTTAGCTCCTACGAGCAGTTCTTC. Amino acid sequence: CASSVSSYEQFF.

In regard to this clonotype: This clone may be a read error of a much larger clone one base away. The chain couples TRBV12-3 or TRBV12-4 to TRBJ1-5, with D hard to call. V shed 6 bases and J shed 3 bases, with 12 bases lying between them. The CDR3 runs to 14 residues. CDR3 sequence reads: CASSFRAVNQPQHF. The CDR3 DNA sequence: TGTGCCAGCAGCTTCCGGGCCGTCAATCAGCCCCAGCATTTT.

This clonotype was counted ten times or more. The chain has TRBV6-2 or TRBV6-3 and TRBJ1-5; 7 bases fit TRBD1. Germline loops: CDR1 MNHEY, CDR2 SVGEGT. This CDR3 comprises 14 residues. With 5 bases clipped from V and 5 bases from J, the junction kept 6 bases outside the gene matches. CDR3 region: CASSKTGRHQPQHF. The CDR3, as DNA: TGTGCCAGCAGTAAGACAGGGAGGCATCAGCCCCAGCATTTT.

Note on this clonotype: This is likely an artifact of a read error, given a far larger clone one base away. The CDR3 DNA reads as TGTGCCTGCAGTCCTGACAGGGAAGAGACCCAGTACTTC. This sequence encodes CACSPDREETQYF. The chain employs TRBV28 and TRBJ2-1; 7 nucleotides agree with TRBD1. The tail of the sequence fits TRBJ2-5 better, so the J call may be wrong. CDR1 is MDHEN, CDR2 SYDVKM, per germline. The CDR3 covers 13 residues.

A few counts support this clonotype. The CDR3 nucleotides read TGTGCCAGCAGCTCTCGGACAGGGATGGACACTGAAGCTTTCTTT. Translation gives CASSSRTGMDTEAFF. V is TRBV7-9 and J is TRBJ1-1; 8 bases are shared with TRBD1. V trimming: 4 bases; J trimming: 3 bases; junction bases outside the gene matches: 7. The germline gives CDR1 SEHNR, CDR2 FQNEAQ (reference sequence). This CDR3 spans 15 amino acids.

This clonotype was recorded many times. The rearrangement joins TRBV29-1 to TRBJ1-1, with D unclear. Germline values: CDR1 SQVTM, CDR2 ANQGSEA. Trimming pared 2 bases from V and 2 bases from J, leaving 9 bases between. The CDR3 loop spans 13 amino acids. CDR3 DNA: TGCAGCGTTGAATTAGGGTTTAACACTGAAGCTTTCTTT. Its translation: CSVELGFNTEAFF.

Regarding this clonotype: This could be a read error, since a much larger clone is one nucleotide away. Because it lacks the conserved phenylalanine or tryptophan at the end, this CDR3 is likely a read error. The rearrangement joins TRBV28 to TRBJ2-1, with D perhaps being TRBD1 or TRBD2 (6 bases each). The germline V and J ends were trimmed by 10 bases and 10 bases, with 11 bases remaining between them. The CDR3 spans 10 residues. CDR1 MDHEN and CDR2 SYDVKM come from the germline V gene. For the CDR3, the DNA is TGTGCCACCTGGGGGGCCGAGCAGTTCCTC. Translated: CATWGAEQFL.

Regarding this clonotype: Being one base from a much bigger clone, this may be a read error. No conserved phenylalanine or tryptophan ends this CDR3, so it is likely a read error. V gene TRBV27 combines with J gene TRBJ1-2; TRBD1 is a possible D gene (5 bases). The V gene's germline CDR1 is MNHEY and CDR2 SMNVEV (reference sequence). V was shortened by 2 bases and J by 8 bases, with 15 bases between the two germline ends. The CDR3 sequence is 14 residues long. CDR3: CASSLRAGTKGYTL. In DNA form, the CDR3 reads TGTGCCAGCAGTTTACGGGCAGGGACGAAAGGCTACACCCTC.